The 13 T cell receptor beta chains given below trace back to one sample, sequenced in a study of beta chain features in type 1 diabetes. The sequenced template was cDNA made from the entire isolated RNA. This table comes from immunoSEQ multiplex PCR, and its TCRdb copy is limited to in-frame clones, with some not included. The sample contains hundreds of thousands of clones, about 71% of which appear only once. Source material: naive CD4+ T cells from blood. The receptors here all came from a man younger than 40 in good health.

The chain has TRBV15 and TRBJ1-2; D is possibly TRBD1 (6 bases). The germline V gene has CDR1 LNHNV and CDR2 YYDKDF (reference sequence). Trimming removed 0 bases from V and 7 bases from J, with 18 bases in between. The CDR3 consists of 16 residues. The CDR3 nucleotides are TGTGCCACCAGCAGAGATCCCGGCAGGGGTGAAATTGGCTACACCTTC. Its translation is CATSRDPGRGEIGYTF.

The rearrangement links TRBV28 to TRBJ2-6, with 7 bases lining up with TRBD1. In germline, CDR1 is MDHEN, CDR2 SYDVKM. Unmatched junction bases numbered 3, after V lost 6 bases and J lost 1 base. This CDR3 is built from 15 residues. CDR3 sequence reads: CASRPGGSGANVLTF. CDR3 coding DNA: TGTGCCAGCAGACCAGGGGGATCTGGGGCCAACGTCCTGACTTTC.

This chain links TRBV14 with TRBJ1-1, with D perhaps TRBD1 (6 bases). Germline CDR1 is SGHDN and CDR2 is FVKESK. The CDR3 spans 14 residues. V was clipped by 1 base and J by 4 bases, with 10 bases between them. The DNA of the CDR3 is TGTGCCAGCAGCCAAGTCGGAGGGGGCACTGAAGCTTTCTTT. Residues: CASSQVGGGTEAFF.

This CDR3 reads CASSPRNTEAFF. The CDR3 DNA reads TGTGCCAGCAGCCCCCGGAACACTGAAGCTTTCTTT. The rearrangement uses TRBV9 and TRBJ1-1, with D unclear. The CDR3 is 12 amino acids. Trimming cost V 4 bases and J 1 base, with 5 bases left between them. Germline V gives CDR1 SGDLS, CDR2 YYNGEE.

The gene calls are TRBV7-2 and TRBJ2-1; 12 bases agree with TRBD2. V was pared by 4 bases and J by 5 bases, with 6 bases of the junction left unmatched. From germline, CDR1 is SGHTA and CDR2 FQGNSA. The length of the CDR3 is 16 residues. CDR3 loop: CASSSVTSGGNNEQFF. CDR3 bases: TGTGCCAGCAGCTCAGTGACTAGCGGGGGCAACAATGAGCAGTTCTTC.

The chain links TRBV30 to TRBJ2-3, with unresolved D. V was trimmed by 7 bases and J by 0 bases, leaving 17 bases between them. This CDR3 is 15 amino acids long. Germline V lookup: CDR1 GTSNPN, CDR2 SVGIG (reference sequence). The CDR3 loop reads CAFNRAKSSTDTQYF. CDR3 nucleotides: TGTGCCTTCAACAGAGCTAAATCGAGCACAGATACGCAGTATTTT.

The V call is TRBV29-1, the J call TRBJ2-3; 12 bases line up with TRBD2. The V gene end was trimmed by 7 bases and the J gene end by 5 bases; junction bases not matched to a gene: 7. CDR1 is SQVTM and CDR2 is ANQGSEA in the germline V gene. The CDR3 length is 14 residues. The CDR3 DNA reads TGCAGCGAAAGACTAGCGGGAGACAGAGATACGCAGTATTTT. It translates to CSERLAGDRDTQYF.

This clone has only one observation. The rearrangement joins TRBV29-1 to TRBJ1-1, with D unresolved. Germline loops: CDR1 SQVTM, CDR2 ANQGSEA. V was pared by 0 bases and J by 8 bases, with 13 bases between. The length of the CDR3 is 13 residues. The CDR3 nucleotides are TGCAGCGTTGAAGATCCCGGACTCCGCGAAGCTTTCTTT. Protein: CSVEDPGLREAFF. The whole variable domain, remainder taken from reference TRBV29-1 and TRBJ1-1, is SAVISQKPSRDICQRGTSLTIQCQVDSQVTMMFWYRQQPGQSLTLIATANQGSEATYESGFVIDKFPISRPNLTFSTLTVSNMSPEDSSIYLCSVEDPGLREAFFGQGTRLTVV.

The gene calls are TRBV5-1 and TRBJ2-7; 12 bases match TRBD2. Germline trimming cut 1 base from V and 5 bases from J; bases unmatched to any gene: 13. In germline, CDR1 is SGHRS, CDR2 YFSETQ. This CDR3 has 18 residues. The CDR3 protein is CASSLYSSSGGAGDEQYF. Here the CDR3 DNA reads TGCGCCAGCAGCTTGTATTCTTCTAGCGGGGGGGCCGGCGACGAGCAGTACTTC.

The rearrangement uses TRBV30 and TRBJ2-7; D might be TRBD1 (7 bases). The length of the CDR3 is 13 residues. V lost 5 bases and J 7 bases, leaving 18 bases between the germline ends. Germline CDR1 and CDR2: GTSNPN and SVGIG (reference sequence). The CDR3 DNA is TGTGCCTGGGGAGGGCAGGGGGTGATAGAGCAGTACTTC. This sequence encodes CAWGGQGVIEQYF.

The rearrangement uses TRBV2 and TRBJ2-5, with a weak D call TRBD1 (5 bases). CDR3 size: 13 residues. Germline values: CDR1 SNHLY, CDR2 FYNNEI. V lost 3 bases, J lost 4 bases, and 9 bases lay in between. CDR3 sequence: CASSEGTGETQYF. The DNA for the CDR3 is TGTGCCAGCAGTGAGGGAACAGGAGAGACCCAGTACTTC.

The chain is built from TRBV7-9 and TRBJ2-1; TRBD2 is a possible D gene (5 bases). From germline, CDR1 is SEHNR and CDR2 FQNEAQ (reference sequence). Between the trimmed V and J ends, which lost 5 bases and 4 bases, there was a span of 12 bases. This CDR3 is built from 14 residues. The CDR3 spells CASSLIASYNEQFF. As DNA, the CDR3 is TGTGCCAGCAGCCTAATAGCGTCGTACAATGAGCAGTTCTTC.

This clone occurred a few times. The chain couples TRBV25-1 to TRBJ2-7; D is ambiguous. This CDR3 has 11 residues. Germline assignment: CDR1 MGHDK and CDR2 SYGVNS. Trimming removed 4 bases at V and 9 bases at J, with 10 bases between. The CDR3 coding sequence is TGTGCCAGCAGTGGCCCGGGCGTGCAGTACTTC. It encodes CASSGPGVQYF.